This T cell receptor (beta chain) comes out of a study of regulatory T cells. Study-wide points: Regulatory T cells showed the strongest V-J pair restriction and V/J gene skewing among patient repertoires. Hydrophobic residues at CDR3 positions 6 and 7 were enriched in conventional CD4+ T cells of CD3G-deficient patients.

A couple of CD3G-deficient patients had more severe autoimmunity; all had some. Patients aged 2 to 39 years had fewer naive T cells. CD4+ T cells were divided by sorting: CD25-high CD127-low Tregs, CD25-low CD127-high conventional cells. Regarding this clone: The antigen is unknown.

This CDR3 contains 11 residues. Trimming cost V 4 bases and J 6 bases, with 7 bases left between them. The germline gives CDR1 SGHTA, CDR2 FQGNSA. Amplification used 52 TRBV primers and 13 TRBJ primers. The method was immunoSEQ multiplex PCR; TCRdb's version includes in-frame clones alone and lacks a portion of them. The sample carries over 25,000 clones, under 95% recorded once. Sequenced: conventional CD4+ T cells sorted from blood. This clonotype originated in a person under 35 with CD3G deficiency. The chain links TRBV7-2 to TRBJ2-7; possible D gene TRBD2, 6 bases. DNA of the CDR3: TGTGCCAGCAGCTGGGGGGTCGAGCAGTACTTC. It encodes CASSWGVEQYF.